This TCR beta chain was recovered during a study of blood T cell repertoires in COVID-19. Study-wide context: Specimens from acute and convalescent COVID-19 originated in the United States, Italy and Spain. The analysed material was cDNA or gDNA that came from T cells, B-cell-depleted T cells, or PBMCs.

V shed 6 bases and J shed 0 bases, with 12 bases lying between them. The CDR3 runs 15 residues. Germline lookup yields CDR1 MNHEY and CDR2 SVGAGI. Original handling: Using reference gene primer amplification, nucleated cell counts were estimated. Measured with immunoSEQ multiplex PCR; TCRdb has only the in-frame clones, and not every one. The DNA gave D and trimming, while V, J and clone size come from that table. The data contain about 45,000 clones, over 60% of them singletons. The sample was peripheral blood. This TCR was recovered from a woman in her seventies with acute or convalescent COVID-19. V gene TRBV6-5 combines with J gene TRBJ2-4; perhaps TRBD2 as D (6 bases). CDR3 protein: CASRRDRLAKNIQYF. The CDR3, as DNA: TGTGCCAGCAGGCGGGACCGTTTAGCCAAAAACATTCAGTACTTC.